The source of this T cell receptor beta chain is a study of blood T cell repertoires in COVID-19. Study-level background: Donors in the United States, Italy and Spain gave samples during acute or convalescent COVID-19.

The germline CDR1 and CDR2 sequences are LGHNT and FRNRAP. The CDR3 covers 15 residues. V lost 6 bases to trimming and J lost 9 bases; unmatched junction nucleotides: 7. While infection was still active, Seattle patients were enrolled and then followed longitudinally. Profiling relied on immunoSEQ multiplex PCR, and the TCRdb table lists in-frame clones only, not all of them. Counted here are approximately 390,000 clones, about 90% occurring once; the ten biggest clones make up under 3%. The genes are TRBV12-5 and TRBJ2-1; TRBD2 aligns across 14 bases. This TCR was recovered from a woman aged 60-75 years with COVID-19, enrolled during active disease. Sequenced material: peripheral blood. This CDR3 reads CASGSGLAGGSEQFF. The CDR3 DNA sequence: TGTGCTAGTGGCTCCGGACTAGCGGGGGGAAGTGAGCAGTTCTTC.